The 24 T cell receptor beta chains in this list originate from one sample, sequenced in a study of glioma-infiltrating T cells after dendritic cell vaccination (dated by TCRdb to the mid-2010s). The library was produced with the immunoSEQ multiplex PCR assay. Drawn from immuneACCESS, this table holds only the in-frame rearrangements with V and J called that TCRdb kept. Clones are partly lost; checked studies trace under half to an unresolved V gene and leave the rest unexplained. The sample contains 95,000 to 110,000 clones, 81% of them found a single time. About 12% of the sample goes to the ten largest clones. Sequenced material: blood, taken before dendritic cell vaccination. The receptors were sampled from a human donor with glioblastoma.

This clone was detected only once. The genes are TRBV30 and TRBJ1-2; perhaps TRBD1 as D (5 bases). This CDR3 is built from 14 residues. Trimming pared 6 bases from V and 1 base from J, leaving 15 bases between. Germline V gene sequence: CDR1 GTSNPN, CDR2 SVGIG (reference sequence). In DNA, the CDR3 is TGTGCCTGCGACTCGGGGACTTATAACTATGGCTACACCTTC. Protein product: CACDSGTYNYGYTF.

Turning to this clone: The same CDR3 arises from other DNA sequences in this sample as well. The rearrangement uses TRBV4-1 and TRBJ2-5, with TRBD1 matching over 10 bases. The J segment lost 5 bases and the V segment lost 1 base, leaving 4 bases of the junction unmatched. Per the germline V gene, CDR1 is MGHRA and CDR2 is YSYEKL. The CDR3 has 15 amino acids. The CDR3 loop is CASSQGTGGGETQYF. In DNA form, the CDR3 reads TGCGCCAGCAGCCAAGGGACAGGGGGAGGTGAGACCCAGTACTTC.

The rearrangement uses TRBV10-3 and TRBJ2-2, with 8 bases fitting TRBD1. V shed 4 bases and J 7 bases; nucleotides not matched to a gene: 8. CDR1 ENHRY and CDR2 SYGVKD come from the germline V gene. CDR3 length equals 15 residues. In nucleotides, the CDR3 is TGTGCCATCAGTGCCATGACAGGGGTGATCGGGGAGCTGTTTTTT. Encoded protein: CAISAMTGVIGELFF.

This chain uses TRBV4-2 with TRBJ1-2; 7 bases fit TRBD1. This CDR3 contains 13 residues. Germline CDR1 reads LGHNA; CDR2 reads YNFKEQ. J was trimmed by 6 bases and V by 5 bases; bases with no gene match: 6. In DNA, the CDR3 is TGTGCCAGCAGCGGGGGGACAGCACATGGCTACACCTTC. It codes for CASSGGTAHGYTF.

Here the CDR3 DNA reads TGTGCCAGCAGCCACGCGGGGGGTAGTGGCTACACCTTC. Encoded protein: CASSHAGGSGYTF. The chain combines TRBV7-2 with TRBJ1-2; D perhaps matches TRBD1 (5 bases). In germline, CDR1 is SGHTA, CDR2 FQGNSA. The CDR3 is made up of 13 amino acids. Trimming stripped 5 bases from V and 7 bases from J, with 14 bases between.

The count of this clone is one. The V call is TRBV7-2, the J call TRBJ1-1; D might be TRBD1 (6 bases). Trimming stripped 6 bases from V and 5 bases from J, with 16 bases between. The CDR3 runs 14 residues. Germline assignment: CDR1 SGHTA and CDR2 FQGNSA. CDR3 sequence: CASSGGRERTEAFF. For the CDR3, the DNA is TGTGCCAGCAGTGGGGGCAGGGAGAGAACTGAAGCTTTCTTT.

This clone appeared once. The genes are TRBV21-1 and TRBJ2-7; the table's D call, TRBD1, was not checked against the DNA. TRBV21-1 is deemed a pseudogene. The CDR3 covers 16 residues. The CDR3, as DNA: TGTGCCAGCAGCAAAAGGATCCAGGACAGGGCCCACGAGCAGTACTTC. It is translated as CASSKRIQDRAHEQYF.

The chain couples TRBV28 to TRBJ1-1; D might be TRBD1 (6 bases). CDR1 MDHEN and CDR2 SYDVKM come from the germline V gene. Trimming cost V 0 bases and J 0 bases, with 23 bases left between them. The CDR3 contains 20 residues. For the CDR3, the DNA is TGTGCCAGCAGTTTATGTCCCCAAACCGGGACAAAGAAGGTGAACACTGAAGCTTTCTTT. This sequence encodes CASSLCPQTGTKKVNTEAFF.

The J gene is TRBJ2-3, the V gene TRBV7-3; the match to TRBD2 covers 11 bases. In germline, CDR1 is SGHTA, CDR2 FQGTGA. Trimming took 4 bases from V and 2 from J; bases not matched to a gene: 5. This CDR3 is built from 16 residues. CDR3 amino acids: CASSSQTSGVTDTQYF. The CDR3 DNA follows: TGTGCCAGCAGCTCTCAGACTAGCGGGGTCACAGATACGCAGTATTTT. Supplemented by reference TRBV7-3 and TRBJ2-3, the full variable domain reads GAGVSQTPSNKVTEKGKYVELRCDPISGHTALYWYRQSLGQGPEFLIYFQGTGAADDSGLPNDRFFAVRPEGSVSTLKIQRTERGDSAVYLCASSSQTSGVTDTQYFGPGTRLTVL.

This rearrangement joins TRBV6-1 to TRBJ2-7, with D maybe TRBD1 (7 bases). The V and J ends lost 5 bases and 4 bases respectively, with 15 bases between them. CDR1 and CDR2 from the germline V gene are MNHNS and SASEGT. CDR3 length: 14 amino acids. The CDR3: CASSYQGGIYEQYF. The CDR3 region has the DNA TGTGCCAGCAGTTATCAGGGGGGTATATACGAGCAGTACTTC.

This clone was seen a handful of times. V and J are TRBV5-1 and TRBJ1-2; 9 positions agree with TRBD1. Germline CDR1 and CDR2: SGHRS and YFSETQ. The junction had 5 bases not matched to a gene; V was cut back by 4 bases and J by 7 bases. The CDR3 is made up of 13 amino acids. Here the CDR3 reads CASSLGQGFGYTF. In DNA form, the CDR3 reads TGCGCCAGCAGCCTGGGACAGGGCTTTGGCTACACCTTC. Supplemented by reference TRBV5-1 and TRBJ1-2, the full variable domain reads KAGVTQTPRYLIKTRGQQVTLSCSPISGHRSVSWYQQTPGQGLQFLFEYFSETQRNKGNFPGRFSGRQFSNSRSEMNVSTLELGDSALYLCASSLGQGFGYTFGSGTRLTVV.

This chain links TRBV4-2 with TRBJ2-3; the D gene is possibly TRBD2 (7 bases). Trimming shortened V by 4 bases and J by 5 bases, and 19 bases separated the two germline ends. The CDR3 is 16 residues long. The V gene's germline CDR1 is LGHNA and CDR2 YNFKEQ. This chain's CDR3 is CASSPMGGGRGDTQYF. The CDR3 coding sequence is TGTGCCAGCAGCCCCATGGGCGGGGGCCGCGGAGATACGCAGTATTTT.

In this sample, this clone turned up many times. The chain employs TRBV10-3 and TRBJ1-3; no definite D call. The V and J ends lost 10 bases and 2 bases respectively, with 6 bases between them. CDR1 ENHRY and CDR2 SYGVKD come from the germline V gene. The CDR3 contains 11 residues. CDR3 DNA sequence: TGTGCCACATCGGCTGGAAACACCATATATTTT. As protein: CATSAGNTIYF.

The V and J genes are TRBV7-9 and TRBJ2-7; 9 bases are a match to TRBD2. There are 13 residues in the CDR3. Germline V gives CDR1 SEHNR, CDR2 FQNEAQ (reference sequence). Losses at the gene ends were 4 bases for V and 6 bases for J; bases not matched to a gene: 4. CDR3 loop: CASSSAGGPEQYF. In DNA form, the CDR3 reads TGTGCCAGCAGCTCGGCGGGGGGGCCCGAGCAGTACTTC.

The rearrangement joins TRBV29-1 to TRBJ2-7, with D maybe TRBD1 (5 bases). V dropped 4 bases and J dropped 2 bases, with 12 bases sitting between them. The CDR3 contains 13 residues. Per the germline V gene, CDR1 is SQVTM and CDR2 is ANQGSEA. CDR3 sequence reads: CSVAETATYEQYF. CDR3 sequence (DNA): TGCAGCGTTGCAGAGACAGCGACCTACGAGCAGTACTTC.

V gene TRBV4-1 combines with J gene TRBJ2-2; TRBD1 is a possible D gene (5 bases). V was trimmed by 2 bases and J by 6 bases, leaving 7 bases between them. Germline V CDR1 and CDR2: MGHRA, YSYEKL. The CDR3 extends over 13 amino acids. The CDR3 loop is CASSQIGAGELFF. In DNA form, the CDR3 reads TGCGCCAGCAGCCAAATAGGGGCCGGGGAGCTGTTTTTT.

In this sample, this clone turned up a few times. This chain connects TRBV6-5 to TRBJ1-4; 7 nucleotides match TRBD1. This CDR3 contains 13 residues. Germline V CDR1 and CDR2: MNHEY, SVGAGI. With V trimmed by 6 bases and J by 6 bases, 4 bases remained unmatched. The CDR3 DNA reads as TGTGCCAGCAGGACAGGGCCCGATGAAAAACTGTTTTTT. Translation: CASRTGPDEKLFF.

The genes are TRBV19 and TRBJ2-1, with TRBD2 matching 9 bases. This CDR3 is 16 amino acids long. From germline, CDR1 is LNHDA and CDR2 SQIVND (reference sequence). With V trimmed by 7 bases and J by 7 bases, 14 bases remained unmatched. The CDR3 loop is CASIDPLSGGSNEQFF. As DNA, the CDR3 is TGTGCCAGTATCGATCCCCTGAGCGGGGGGTCTAATGAGCAGTTCTTC.

This sequence joins TRBV5-1 and TRBJ2-2; TRBD2 might be the D (5 bases). This CDR3 has 18 amino acids. The V end lost 2 bases, the J end lost 2 bases, and 19 bases lay between the germline ends. Germline loops: CDR1 SGHRS, CDR2 YFSETQ. The CDR3 nucleotides read TGCGCCAGCAGCTTTTCCCCCCGCCCGGGAATCAACACCGGGGAGCTGTTTTTT. Translation: CASSFSPRPGINTGELFF.

The chain recombines TRBV11-3 with TRBJ2-2, with 11 bases aligning to TRBD1. With V trimmed by 5 bases and J by 3 bases, 2 bases remained unmatched. This CDR3 comprises 15 residues. The germline V gene encodes CDR1 SGHNT and CDR2 YENEEA. The CDR3 DNA is TGTGCCAGCAGCGGACAGGGGGCTGACACCGGGGAGCTGTTTTTT. Its translation: CASSGQGADTGELFF.

V gene TRBV7-2 combines with J gene TRBJ2-5; weak D call: TRBD2 (5 bases). This CDR3 is built from 16 residues. Germline assignment: CDR1 SGHTA and CDR2 FQGNSA. The V end was cut by 4 bases, the J end by 0 bases, with 15 bases between. CDR3 nucleotides: TGTGCCAGCAGCTCGAGGGTGGCGGATTACCAAGAGACCCAGTACTTC. Its protein is CASSSRVADYQETQYF.

This clone appeared a few times. V is TRBV5-1 and J is TRBJ2-2, with D maybe TRBD1 (6 bases). This CDR3 is 17 amino acids long. With 4 bases removed from V and 1 base from J, the gap between germline ends came to 17 bases. The germline V gene encodes CDR1 SGHRS and CDR2 YFSETQ. Written as DNA, the CDR3 is TGCGCCAGCAGCCCTAGGGCGACAGGAGGGAACACCGGGGAGCTGTTTTTT. Its translation is CASSPRATGGNTGELFF.

The table lists this clone with a count of one. The chain employs TRBV5-4 and TRBJ2-5; D gene ambiguous. CDR1 SGHNT and CDR2 YYREEE come from the germline V gene (reference sequence). The CDR3 runs to 17 residues. V gave up 3 bases and J gave up 2 bases, with 20 bases separating them. DNA of the CDR3: TGTGCCAGCAGCTCTCTTCGTGGCCTAGGCTATCAAGAGACCCAGTACTTC. Translated, it gives CASSSLRGLGYQETQYF. The variable domain in full, with the rest retrieved from reference TRBV5-4 and TRBJ2-5, is ETGVTQSPTHLIKTRGQQVTLRCSSQSGHNTVSWYQQALGQGPQFIFQYYREEENGRGNFPPRFSGLQFPNYSSELNVNALELDDSALYLCASSSLRGLGYQETQYFGPGTRLLVL.

This rearrangement joins TRBV4-3 to TRBJ1-4; TRBD1 matches 8 bases. This CDR3 has 15 amino acids. Germline CDR1 is LGHNA and CDR2 is YSLEER. With 0 bases clipped from V and 7 bases from J, the junction kept 4 bases outside the gene matches. The CDR3 region has the DNA TGCGCCAGCAGCCAAGATACCAGGGGGCTTGAAAAACTGTTTTTT. This gives the protein CASSQDTRGLEKLFF.